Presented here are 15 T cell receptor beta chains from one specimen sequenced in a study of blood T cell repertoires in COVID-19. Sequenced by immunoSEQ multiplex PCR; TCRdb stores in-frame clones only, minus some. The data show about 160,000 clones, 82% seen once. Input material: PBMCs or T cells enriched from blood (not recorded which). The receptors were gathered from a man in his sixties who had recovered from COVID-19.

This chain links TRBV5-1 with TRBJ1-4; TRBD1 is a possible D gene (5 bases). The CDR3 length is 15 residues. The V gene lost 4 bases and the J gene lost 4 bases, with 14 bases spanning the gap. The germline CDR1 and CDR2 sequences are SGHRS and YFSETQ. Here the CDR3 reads CASSGGDGNNEKLFF. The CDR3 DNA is TGCGCCAGCAGCGGGGGGGACGGCAATAATGAAAAACTGTTTTTT.

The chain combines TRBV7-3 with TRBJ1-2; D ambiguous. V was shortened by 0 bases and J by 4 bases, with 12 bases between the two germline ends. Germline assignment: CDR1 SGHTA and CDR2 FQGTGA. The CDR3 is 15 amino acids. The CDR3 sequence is CASSLTGGVGYGYTF. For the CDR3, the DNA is TGTGCCAGCAGCTTAACCGGCGGGGTAGGCTATGGCTACACCTTC.

The CDR3: CASSERGSGGFTDTQYF. The CDR3 DNA is TGTGCCAGCAGTGAACGGGGTAGCGGGGGTTTCACAGATACGCAGTATTTT. The chain links TRBV2 to TRBJ2-3, with 9 bases lining up with TRBD2. There are 17 residues in the CDR3. Looked up from germline, CDR1 is SNHLY and CDR2 is FYNNEI. V trimming: 2 bases; J trimming: 2 bases; junction bases outside the gene matches: 8.

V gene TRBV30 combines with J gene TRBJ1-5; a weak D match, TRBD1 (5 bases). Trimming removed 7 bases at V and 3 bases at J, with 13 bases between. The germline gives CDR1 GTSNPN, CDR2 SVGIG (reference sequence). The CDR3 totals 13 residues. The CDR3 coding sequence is TGTGCCTACACTACAGGTTACAATCAGCCCCAGCATTTT. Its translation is CAYTTGYNQPQHF.

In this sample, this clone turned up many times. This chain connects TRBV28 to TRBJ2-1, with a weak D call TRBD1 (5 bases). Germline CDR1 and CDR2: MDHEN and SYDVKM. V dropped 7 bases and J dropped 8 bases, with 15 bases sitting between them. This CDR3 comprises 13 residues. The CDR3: CASKPPGFHEQFF. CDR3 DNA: TGTGCCAGCAAACCTCCAGGGTTCCATGAGCAGTTCTTC. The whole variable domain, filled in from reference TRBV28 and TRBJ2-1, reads DVKVTQSSRYLVKRTGEKVFLECVQDMDHENMFWYRQDPGLGLRLIYFSYDVKMKEKGDIPEGYSVSREKKERFSLILESASTNQTSMYLCASKPPGFHEQFFGPGTRLTVL.

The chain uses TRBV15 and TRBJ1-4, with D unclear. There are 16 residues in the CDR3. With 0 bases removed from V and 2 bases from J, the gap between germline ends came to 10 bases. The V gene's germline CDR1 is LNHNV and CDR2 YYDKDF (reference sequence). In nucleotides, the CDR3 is TGTGCCACCAGCAGAGAGAGGGCCCAGACTAATGAAAAACTGTTTTTT. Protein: CATSRERAQTNEKLFF.

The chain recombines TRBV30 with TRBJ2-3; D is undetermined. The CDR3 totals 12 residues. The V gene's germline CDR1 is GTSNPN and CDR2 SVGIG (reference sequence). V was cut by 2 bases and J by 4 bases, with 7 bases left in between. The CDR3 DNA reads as TGTGCCTGGAGTCCCGGTGCAGATACGCAGTATTTT. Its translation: CAWSPGADTQYF.

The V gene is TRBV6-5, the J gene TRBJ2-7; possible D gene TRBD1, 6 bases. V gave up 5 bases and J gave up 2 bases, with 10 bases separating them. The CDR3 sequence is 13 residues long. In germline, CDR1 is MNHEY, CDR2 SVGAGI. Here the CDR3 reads CASSRDITYEQYF. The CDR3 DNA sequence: TGTGCCAGCAGTCGGGACATCACCTACGAGCAGTACTTC.

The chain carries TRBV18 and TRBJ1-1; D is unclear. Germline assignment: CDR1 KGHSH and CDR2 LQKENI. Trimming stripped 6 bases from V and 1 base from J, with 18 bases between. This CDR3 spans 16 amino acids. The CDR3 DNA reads TGTGCCAGCTCCCAACTCGGGGAATTATGGAACACTGAAGCTTTCTTT. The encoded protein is CASSQLGELWNTEAFF.

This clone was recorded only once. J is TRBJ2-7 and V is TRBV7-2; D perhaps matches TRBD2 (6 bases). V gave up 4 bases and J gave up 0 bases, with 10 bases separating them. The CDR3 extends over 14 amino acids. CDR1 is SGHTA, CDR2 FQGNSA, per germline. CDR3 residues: CASSYGGTSYEQYF. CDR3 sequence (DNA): TGTGCCAGCAGCTATGGCGGGACCTCCTACGAGCAGTACTTC.

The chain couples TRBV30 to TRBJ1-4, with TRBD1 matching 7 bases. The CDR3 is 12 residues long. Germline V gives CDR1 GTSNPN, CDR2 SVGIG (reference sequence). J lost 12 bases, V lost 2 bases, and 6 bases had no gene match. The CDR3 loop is CAWSTNRGELFF. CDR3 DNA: TGTGCCTGGAGTACCAACAGGGGCGAACTGTTTTTT.

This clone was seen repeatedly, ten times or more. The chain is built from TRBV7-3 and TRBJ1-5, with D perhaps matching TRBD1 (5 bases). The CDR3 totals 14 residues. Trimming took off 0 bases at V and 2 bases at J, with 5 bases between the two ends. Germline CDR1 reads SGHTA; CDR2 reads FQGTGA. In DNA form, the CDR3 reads TGTGCCAGCAGCTTAACAGGGGGCAATCAGCCCCAGCATTTT. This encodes CASSLTGGNQPQHF.

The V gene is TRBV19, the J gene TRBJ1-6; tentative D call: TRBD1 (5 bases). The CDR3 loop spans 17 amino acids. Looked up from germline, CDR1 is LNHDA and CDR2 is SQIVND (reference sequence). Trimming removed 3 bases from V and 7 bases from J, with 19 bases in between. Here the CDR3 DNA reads TGTGCCAGTAGTATCATCCAGGGCCCGGGCTCGAATTCACCCCTCCACTTT. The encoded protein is CASSIIQGPGSNSPLHF.

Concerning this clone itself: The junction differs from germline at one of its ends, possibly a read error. DNA of the CDR3: TGTGCCAGCAGCACGGGAAATTCATCCCTCCACTTT. Its translation: CASSTGNSSLHF. The chain combines TRBV5-6 with TRBJ1-6; D remains ambiguous. This CDR3 contains 12 residues. Germline assignment: CDR1 SGHDT and CDR2 YYEEEE.

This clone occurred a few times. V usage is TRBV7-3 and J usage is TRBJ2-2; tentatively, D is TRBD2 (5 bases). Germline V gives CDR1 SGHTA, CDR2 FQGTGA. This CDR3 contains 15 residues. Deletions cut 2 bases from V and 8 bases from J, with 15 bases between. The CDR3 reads CASSLEDRRGGELFF. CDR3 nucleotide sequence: TGTGCCAGCAGCTTAGAGGACCGCCGGGGAGGGGAGCTGTTTTTT.